The 29 T cell receptor beta chains reported below all come from one sample, sequenced in a study of vaccination effects on CD4 cells after COVID-19. Here immunoSEQ multiplex PCR was the method, and the copy in TCRdb shows in-frame clones only, minus some. The data contain 40,000 or so clones, around 80% of them singletons. Antigen-specific CD4+ T cells were expanded with viral peptide pools in the ViraFEST assay before sequencing. The authors isolated CD4+ T cells after ten to eleven days of culture. This individual tested PCR-positive for SARS-CoV-2 infection between March and December 2020. These receptors' targets are unknown. This material consisted of CD4+ T cells from PBMCs cultured with a peptide pool, taken before COVID-19 vaccination. These receptors were obtained from a human donor who had a prior SARS-CoV-2 infection.

The V call is TRBV19, the J call TRBJ2-2; TRBD2 aligns across 12 bases. V gave up 7 bases and J gave up 8 bases; unmatched junction bases: 8. CDR3 size: 15 residues. Germline V gene lookup returns CDR1 LNHDA and CDR2 SQIVND (reference sequence). The DNA of the CDR3 is TGTGCCAGTACCCCTAGCGGGAGGGCGTCGGGGGAGCTGTTTTTT. Its protein product is CASTPSGRASGELFF.

The genes are TRBV5-1 and TRBJ2-3, with D uncertain. CDR1 is SGHRS and CDR2 is YFSETQ in the germline V gene. V lost 6 bases to trimming and J lost 2 bases, with 13 bases between them. The CDR3 has 14 residues. CDR3 amino acids: CASMYSPNTDTQYF. The CDR3 coding sequence is TGCGCCAGCATGTATAGTCCAAACACAGATACGCAGTATTTT.

CDR3 coding DNA: TGTGCCAGCAGCGTATTTTCTAGCGCCATACCCCGGGGGACCCAGTACTTC. Translated: CASSVFSSAIPRGTQYF. This chain links TRBV9 with TRBJ2-5, with D possibly matching TRBD2 (6 bases). The length of the CDR3 is 17 residues. The V and J ends lost 1 base and 7 bases respectively, with 23 bases between them. CDR1 is SGDLS and CDR2 is YYNGEE in the germline V gene.

This chain uses TRBV2 with TRBJ1-1; unclear D gene. The CDR3 runs 16 residues. Between the trimmed V and J ends, which lost 1 base and 1 base, there was a span of 13 bases. The germline gives CDR1 SNHLY, CDR2 FYNNEI. CDR3: CASSEGLGRPNTEAFF. Written as DNA, the CDR3 is TGTGCCAGCAGTGAAGGGTTAGGCCGACCGAACACTGAAGCTTTCTTT. The variable domain in full, completed from reference TRBV2 and TRBJ1-1, reads EPEVTQTPSHQVTQMGQEVILRCVPISNHLYFYWYRQILGQKVEFLVSFYNNEISEKSEIFDDQFSVERPDGSNFTLKIRSTKLEDSAMYFCASSEGLGRPNTEAFFGQGTRLTVV.

The CDR3 region has the DNA TGTGCCAGCAGTTTAAGGGCCTCAAGACGAGATACGCAGTATTTT. This gives the protein CASSLRASRRDTQYF. This chain uses TRBV27 with TRBJ2-3; D gene unclear. From germline, CDR1 is MNHEY and CDR2 SMNVEV (reference sequence). The CDR3 is made up of 15 amino acids. V was pared by 2 bases and J by 5 bases, with 14 bases between.

J is TRBJ2-3 and V is TRBV4-1; tentatively, D is TRBD2 (5 bases). Germline CDR1 reads MGHRA; CDR2 reads YSYEKL. The CDR3 is 17 residues long. Trimming cost V 0 bases and J 0 bases, with 13 bases left between them. CDR3 nucleotide sequence: TGCGCCAGCAGCCAAGATAAGCTAGCACTAAGCACAGATACGCAGTATTTT. Encoded protein: CASSQDKLALSTDTQYF.

This clone showed up just a few times. The chain uses TRBV7-3 and TRBJ2-1; D call uncertain. There are 15 residues in the CDR3. Germline V gene sequence: CDR1 SGHTA, CDR2 FQGTGA. V dropped 2 bases and J dropped 6 bases, with 14 bases sitting between them. The CDR3, as DNA: TGTGCCAGCAGCTTATTACTGGTGGGCCCCAATGAGCAGTTCTTC. It yields the protein CASSLLLVGPNEQFF.

The chain couples TRBV7-2 to TRBJ2-3; D assignment may be TRBD1 or TRBD2 (5 bases each). The CDR3 length is 17 residues. Germline V CDR1 and CDR2: SGHTA, FQGNSA. Trimming took off 4 bases at V and 6 bases at J, with 23 bases between the two ends. CDR3 in amino acids: CASSSPRADMWGDTQYF. The CDR3 DNA follows: TGTGCCAGCAGCTCACCCAGGGCGGATATGTGGGGGGATACGCAGTATTTT. Filled out from reference TRBV7-2 and TRBJ2-3, the complete variable domain reads GAGVSQSPSNKVTEKGKDVELRCDPISGHTALYWYRQSLGQGLEFLIYFQGNSAPDKSGLPSDRFSAERTGGSVSTLTIQRTQQEDSAVYLCASSSPRADMWGDTQYFGPGTRLTVL.

V gene TRBV20-1 combines with J gene TRBJ2-5; 11 positions agree with TRBD2. The CDR3 is 13 amino acids. Germline V CDR1 and CDR2: DFQATT, SNEGSKA (reference sequence). V dropped 3 bases and J dropped 3; count of bases not matched to a gene: 0. CDR3 sequence: CSASSGGEETQYF. Here the CDR3 DNA reads TGCAGTGCTAGTAGCGGGGGGGAAGAGACCCAGTACTTC.

The sample holds a few counts of this clone. The chain joins TRBV2 to TRBJ1-2, with 7 bases fitting TRBD1. The germline V gene has CDR1 SNHLY and CDR2 FYNNEI. CDR3 length equals 16 residues. V was pared by 6 bases and J by 4 bases, with 14 bases of the junction left unmatched. The DNA for the CDR3 is TGTGCCAGCAGAGGCAGTACCGGGACAGAGGCCTATGGCTACACCTTC. It encodes CASRGSTGTEAYGYTF.

The V and J genes are TRBV7-2 and TRBJ1-4; TRBD1 agrees at 10 bases. In germline, CDR1 is SGHTA, CDR2 FQGNSA. The V and J ends lost 4 bases and 3 bases, in that order; junction bases with no gene match: 5. The CDR3 contains 16 residues. CDR3 region: CASSSDRGHPNEKLFF. In nucleotides, the CDR3 is TGTGCCAGCAGCTCCGACAGGGGGCACCCTAATGAAAAACTGTTTTTT.

CDR3 in amino acids: CATSAALGSGIQYF. CDR3 bases: TGTGCCACCAGTGCCGCCCTTGGTAGCGGGATTCAGTATTTT. This chain connects TRBV24-1 to TRBJ2-3, with 8 positions matching TRBD2. The CDR3 is 14 residues long. Germline trimming cut 5 bases from V and 12 bases from J; bases unmatched to any gene: 12. Looked up from germline, CDR1 is KGHDR and CDR2 is SFDVKD.

The chain couples TRBV27 to TRBJ1-1; TRBD1 matches 7 bases. CDR3 size: 13 residues. Germline CDR1 is MNHEY and CDR2 is SMNVEV (reference sequence). V shed 4 bases, J shed 5 bases, and the junction held 4 bases outside the gene matches. CDR3 region: CASSYRGRTEAFF. For the CDR3, the DNA is TGTGCCAGCAGTTACAGGGGAAGAACTGAAGCTTTCTTT.

This clone was observed a single time. The gene calls are TRBV4-2 and TRBJ1-1; D uncertain. Trimming pared 0 bases from V and 8 bases from J, leaving 19 bases between. The CDR3 consists of 16 residues. Germline CDR1 reads LGHNA; CDR2 reads YNFKEQ. CDR3 residues: CASSQDYHRVSEEAFF. CDR3 nucleotide sequence: TGTGCCAGCAGCCAAGACTACCACCGGGTCTCGGAGGAAGCTTTCTTT.

The V call is TRBV19, the J call TRBJ2-5; 10 bases match TRBD2. The CDR3 loop spans 15 amino acids. The germline gives CDR1 LNHDA, CDR2 SQIVND (reference sequence). The V gene end was trimmed by 6 bases and the J gene end by 3 bases; junction bases not matched to a gene: 7. CDR3 sequence (DNA): TGTGCCAGTAGCACCAAGCGGGGGGGCGAAGAGACCCAGTACTTC. Translation: CASSTKRGGEETQYF.

V gene TRBV11-3 combines with J gene TRBJ2-1; TRBD2 matches at 9 bases. V was clipped by 1 base and J by 9 bases; unmatched bases: 13. The germline V gene has CDR1 SGHNT and CDR2 YENEEA. CDR3 length equals 17 residues. Here the CDR3 reads CASSLGQGGGAEGEQFF. CDR3 DNA sequence: TGTGCCAGCAGCTTAGGGCAAGGCGGGGGGGCTGAGGGTGAGCAGTTCTTC. Drawing the rest from reference TRBV11-3 and TRBJ2-1, the complete variable domain is EAGVVQSPRYKIIEKKQPVAFWCNPISGHNTLYWYLQNLGQGPELLIRYENEEAVDDSQLPKDRFSAERLKGVDSTLKIQPAELGDSAVYLCASSLGQGGGAEGEQFFGPGTRLTVL.

V usage is TRBV19 and J usage is TRBJ1-5; D is uncertain. The CDR3 is made up of 14 amino acids. CDR1 LNHDA and CDR2 SQIVND come from the germline V gene (reference sequence). Trimming took off 0 bases at V and 1 base at J, with 4 bases between the two ends. The CDR3 DNA follows: TGTGCCAGTAGTATAGACCTAAGCAATCAGCCCCAGCATTTT. Translation gives CASSIDLSNQPQHF.

This clone was picked up one time. This chain links TRBV2 with TRBJ1-1; no firm D call. The germline V and J ends were trimmed by 6 bases and 2 bases, with 10 bases remaining between them. CDR1 and CDR2 (germline): SNHLY, FYNNEI. CDR3 length: 13 residues. The CDR3, as DNA: TGTGCCAGCAGAGGGAACCTTAACACTGAAGCTTTCTTT. This sequence encodes CASRGNLNTEAFF.

The chain is built from TRBV11-3 and TRBJ2-1; TRBD1 matches at 11 bases. The CDR3 contains 16 residues. Trimming cost V 1 base and J 5 bases; bases outside gene matches: 4. Germline CDR1 and CDR2: SGHNT and YENEEA. The CDR3 protein is CASSLADRGPDNEQFF. CDR3 DNA: TGTGCCAGCAGCTTAGCGGACAGGGGGCCTGACAATGAGCAGTTCTTC. Full variable domain (missing parts from reference TRBV11-3 and TRBJ2-1): EAGVVQSPRYKIIEKKQPVAFWCNPISGHNTLYWYLQNLGQGPELLIRYENEEAVDDSQLPKDRFSAERLKGVDSTLKIQPAELGDSAVYLCASSLADRGPDNEQFFGPGTRLTVL.

This clone occurred once. The rearrangement links TRBV5-4 to TRBJ2-1, with D uncertain. Trimming pared 0 bases from V and 3 bases from J, leaving 10 bases between. The CDR3 has 15 residues. In germline, CDR1 is SGHNT, CDR2 YYREEE (reference sequence). The CDR3 region has the DNA TGTGCCAGCAGCTTGGATGTGGCCAACTACAATGAGCAGTTCTTC. Its translation is CASSLDVANYNEQFF.

The V gene is TRBV3-1 (or the pseudogene TRBV3-2), the J gene TRBJ2-3; a possible D gene is TRBD1 (5 bases). The length of the CDR3 is 15 residues. V was pared by 5 bases and J by 1 base, with 13 bases between. Germline-derived CDR1 and CDR2 are LGHDT and YNNKEL (reference sequence). CDR3 sequence (DNA): TGTGCCAGCAGCTCGACAGCCTCACGCACAGATACGCAGTATTTT. Its protein is CASSSTASRTDTQYF.

The V gene is TRBV5-4, the J gene TRBJ1-1, with D possibly TRBD1 on 6 matching bases. Trimming removed 3 bases at V and 0 bases at J, with 15 bases between. The CDR3 has 16 amino acids. The germline gives CDR1 SGHNT, CDR2 YYREEE (reference sequence). CDR3 sequence (DNA): TGTGCCAGCAGCTCGACAGGAGCTTCTATGAACACTGAAGCTTTCTTT. Amino acid sequence: CASSSTGASMNTEAFF.

This chain connects TRBV13 to TRBJ2-7, with 7 bases that match TRBD2. This CDR3 is built from 14 residues. After removal of 5 bases from V and 4 bases from J, the junction contained 8 bases not matched to a gene. Germline V CDR1 and CDR2: PRHDT, FYEKMQ (reference sequence). The CDR3 sequence: CASSRRTRDYEQYF. CDR3 in DNA: TGTGCCAGCAGCCGCCGGACTAGGGATTACGAGCAGTACTTC.

The gene calls are TRBV27 and TRBJ2-1; D gene unclear. Germline CDR1 and CDR2: MNHEY and SMNVEV (reference sequence). This CDR3 is 19 amino acids long. The V end lost 1 base, the J end lost 8 bases, and 27 bases lay between the germline ends. This CDR3 is CASSLFASHPWGQVDEQFF. DNA of the CDR3: TGTGCCAGCAGTTTATTCGCTAGTCACCCGTGGGGTCAGGTTGATGAGCAGTTCTTC.

Remarks on this clone: A junction boundary mismatches the germline segment, possibly from a read error. This chain connects TRBV7-7 to TRBJ2-2, with TRBD2 as a possible D gene (6 bases). CDR1 SSHAT and CDR2 FNYEAQ come from the germline V gene (reference sequence). There are 15 residues in the CDR3. The CDR3 sequence: CASSLAGTNTGELFF. Here the CDR3 DNA reads TGTGCTAGCAGTTTGGCGGGAACGAACACCGGGGAGCTGTTTTTT.

V gene TRBV5-8 combines with J gene TRBJ2-6; D gene ambiguous. The CDR3 has 16 amino acids. CDR1 is SGHTS and CDR2 is YDEGEE in the germline V gene. Trimming took 2 bases from V and 0 from J, leaving 9 bases between them. In DNA form, the CDR3 reads TGTGCCAGCAGCTTAGGACGGAGCTCTGGGGCCAACGTCCTGACTTTC. Translation: CASSLGRSSGANVLTF.

V is TRBV11-2 and J is TRBJ1-1; D not resolved. The CDR3 sequence is 16 residues long. Trimming took off 1 base at V and 3 bases at J, with 15 bases between the two ends. Germline V gives CDR1 SGHAT, CDR2 FQNNGV. In DNA, the CDR3 is TGTGCCAGCAGCTTAGGATTCATCTATAGGGACACTGAAGCTTTCTTT. Translated: CASSLGFIYRDTEAFF.

The rearrangement joins TRBV20-1 to TRBJ1-4; D is unclear. The ends were cut back, 3 bases at V and 0 bases at J, with 8 bases in the middle. Germline loops: CDR1 DFQATT, CDR2 SNEGSKA (reference sequence). This CDR3 is built from 14 residues. DNA of the CDR3: TGCAGTGCTAGTTACCCTGCAACTAATGAAAAACTGTTTTTT. Protein sequence: CSASYPATNEKLFF.

V is TRBV19 and J is TRBJ1-1; D gene uncertain. Germline loops: CDR1 LNHDA, CDR2 SQIVND (reference sequence). The CDR3 consists of 13 residues. V lost 4 bases and J lost 1, with 7 bases in between. The CDR3 bases are TGTGCCAGTAGTAGGCAGGCGAACACTGAAGCTTTCTTT. The encoded protein is CASSRQANTEAFF.